Below, 9 T cell receptor beta chains from the same sample are listed, as sequenced in a study of T cell responses to AZD1222 COVID-19 vaccine (dated by TCRdb to 2020 to 2022). This sample's time point label indicates: baseline before first vaccination. Receptor libraries were prepared by the immunoSEQ multiplex PCR assay. Entries here come from immuneACCESS through TCRdb and include only in-frame sequences with V and J called. Some clones fail to appear in such tables; in the studies checked, an unresolved V gene covers under half of the shortfall, and the cause of the remainder is unknown. The sample data list 100,000 to 150,000 clones, and about nine tenths of these were observed just once. 20% to 25% of the sample is in the top ten clones. The starting material was peripheral blood, obtained on day 0 of AZD1222 vaccination. These TCRs come from an adult in good health.

This rearrangement joins TRBV5-1 to TRBJ2-4, with D tentatively TRBD1 or TRBD2 (5 bases each). The V end was cut by 0 bases, the J end by 1 base, with 26 bases between. There are 21 residues in the CDR3. Per germline, CDR1 SGHRS and CDR2 YFSETQ. CDR3 in amino acids: CASSLVWDPGTRGSAKNIQYF. The DNA of the CDR3 is TGCGCCAGCAGCTTGGTCTGGGACCCCGGAACGAGGGGTTCCGCCAAAAACATTCAGTACTTC.

The chain has TRBV11-2 and TRBJ1-1, with a tentative D call TRBD1 (5 bases). V was clipped by 4 bases and J by 0 bases, with 9 bases between them. The CDR3 is 14 amino acids. Germline CDR1 is SGHAT and CDR2 is FQNNGV. The DNA of the CDR3 is TGTGCCAGCAGCTCACCGGGACTGAACACTGAAGCTTTCTTT. Translating it yields CASSSPGLNTEAFF.

J is TRBJ1-1 and V is TRBV11-2; D is uncertain. The ends were cut back, 0 bases at V and 1 base at J, with 6 bases in the middle. CDR1 and CDR2 (germline): SGHAT, FQNNGV. The CDR3 runs to 14 residues. Written as DNA, the CDR3 is TGTGCCAGCAGCTTAGAAACACAGAACACTGAAGCTTTCTTT. Translated: CASSLETQNTEAFF.

V is TRBV9 and J is TRBJ1-3; D uncertain. Germline V gene lookup returns CDR1 SGDLS and CDR2 YYNGEE. This CDR3 has 15 residues. The V end was cut by 2 bases, the J end by 0 bases, with 9 bases between. In DNA, the CDR3 is TGTGCCAGCAGCGTTTCCGGTCTCTCTGGAAACACCATATATTTT. This codes for CASSVSGLSGNTIYF.

The chain employs TRBV28 and TRBJ1-2; maybe TRBD1 (6 bases). The CDR3 length is 14 residues. In germline, CDR1 is MDHEN, CDR2 SYDVKM. Trimming removed 1 base at V and 7 bases at J, with 13 bases between. As DNA, the CDR3 is TGTGCCAGCAGTTTATACAGGGAGGCGCGTGGCTACACCTTC. Residues: CASSLYREARGYTF.

The chain is built from TRBV28 and TRBJ2-2; D might be TRBD1 (6 bases). This CDR3 has 15 amino acids. CDR1 is MDHEN, CDR2 SYDVKM, per germline. V was cut by 6 bases and J by 1 base, with 12 bases left in between. CDR3 coding DNA: TGTGCCAGCAGGGGGCCGACAGGGAACACCGGGGAGCTGTTTTTT. Translation: CASRGPTGNTGELFF.

The chain employs TRBV27 and TRBJ2-5; 7 nucleotides align to TRBD2. V was clipped by 10 bases and J by 1 base; unmatched bases: 15. The CDR3 extends over 16 amino acids. Germline CDR1 and CDR2: MNHEY and SMNVEV (reference sequence). The CDR3 protein is CATRWGSSGTQETQYF. In nucleotides, the CDR3 is TGTGCCACCCGATGGGGGTCTAGCGGTACCCAAGAGACCCAGTACTTC.

The V gene is TRBV14, the J gene TRBJ2-7; D gene uncertain. Between the trimmed V and J ends, which lost 4 bases and 5 bases, there was a span of 18 bases. This CDR3 is built from 15 residues. Germline CDR1 reads SGHDN; CDR2 reads FVKESK. The CDR3 DNA sequence: TGTGCCAGCAGCCTAGTCGACGGAGTCCAGGACGAGCAGTACTTC. This codes for CASSLVDGVQDEQYF. Complete variable domain (other parts from reference TRBV14 and TRBJ2-7): EAGVTQFPSHSVIEKGQTVTLRCDPISGHDNLYWYRRVMGKEIKFLLHFVKESKQDESGMPNNRFLAERTGGTYSTLKVQPAELEDSGVYFCASSLVDGVQDEQYFGPGTRLTVT.

The chain links TRBV4-2 to TRBJ2-7; D unresolved. This CDR3 spans 13 amino acids. CDR1 and CDR2 from the germline V gene are LGHNA and YNFKEQ. Trimming cost V 1 base and J 2 bases, with 6 bases left between them. CDR3 amino acids: CASSQAGTYEQYF. The CDR3 bases are TGTGCCAGCAGCCAAGCTGGAACCTACGAGCAGTACTTC.